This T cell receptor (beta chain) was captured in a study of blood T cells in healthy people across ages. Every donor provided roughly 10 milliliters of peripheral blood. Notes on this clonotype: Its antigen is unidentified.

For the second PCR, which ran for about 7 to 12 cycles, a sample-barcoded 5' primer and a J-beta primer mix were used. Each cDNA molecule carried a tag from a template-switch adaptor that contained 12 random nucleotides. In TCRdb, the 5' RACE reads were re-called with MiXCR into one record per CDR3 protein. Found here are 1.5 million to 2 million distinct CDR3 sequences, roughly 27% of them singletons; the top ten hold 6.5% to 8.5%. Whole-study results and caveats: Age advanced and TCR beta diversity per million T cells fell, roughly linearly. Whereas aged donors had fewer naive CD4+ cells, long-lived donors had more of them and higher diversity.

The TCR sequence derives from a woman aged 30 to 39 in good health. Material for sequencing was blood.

CDR3 in amino acids: CIGSGENTEAFF. CDR3 coding DNA: TGCATCGGGTCGGGGGAGAACACTGAAGCTTTCTTT. This chain joins TRBV29-1 and TRBJ1-1; perhaps TRBD1 as D (5 bases). The CDR3 has 12 amino acids. Germline CDR1 SQVTM, CDR2 ANQGSEA.